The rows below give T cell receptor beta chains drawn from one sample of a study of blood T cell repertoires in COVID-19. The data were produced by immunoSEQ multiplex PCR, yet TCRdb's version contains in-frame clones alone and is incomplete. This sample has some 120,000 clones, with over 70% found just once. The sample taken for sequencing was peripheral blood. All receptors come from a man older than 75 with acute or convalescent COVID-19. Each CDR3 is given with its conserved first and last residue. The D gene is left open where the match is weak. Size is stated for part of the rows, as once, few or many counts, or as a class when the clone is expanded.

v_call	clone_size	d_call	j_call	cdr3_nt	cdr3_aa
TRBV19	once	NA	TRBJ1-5	TGTGCCAGTAGTATAGCGGAAAGGGGTCCTCAGCCCCAGCATTTT	CASSIAERGPQPQHF
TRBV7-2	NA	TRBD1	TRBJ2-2	TGTGCCACCTCTAGCCGGGACAGGGTAGACACCGGGGAGCTGTTTTTT	CATSSRDRVDTGELFF
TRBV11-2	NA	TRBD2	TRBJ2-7	TGTGCCAGCAGCTTATCGGACGGGGGGATCTACGAGCAGTACTTC	CASSLSDGGIYEQYF
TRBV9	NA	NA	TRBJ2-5	TGTGCCAGCAGTCTGATGCCGGGGCGGGGAGAGACCCAGTACTTC	CASSLMPGRGETQYF
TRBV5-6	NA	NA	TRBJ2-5	TGTGCCAGCAGCACAGGAAACCTAAAAGAGACCCAGTACTTC	CASSTGNLKETQYF
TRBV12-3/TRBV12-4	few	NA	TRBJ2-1	TGTGCCAGCAGTCTCGGCAATGAGCAGTTCTTC	CASSLGNEQFF
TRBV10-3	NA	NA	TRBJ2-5	TGTGCCATCAGCAGTCAGAACGGGGAGACCCAGTACTTC	CAISSQNGETQYF
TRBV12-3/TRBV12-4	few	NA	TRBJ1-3	TGTGCCAGCAGCATCAGAGGAAACACCATATATTTT	CASSIRGNTIYF
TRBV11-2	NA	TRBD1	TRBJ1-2	TGTGCCAGCAGCCGAAATCAGGGGGGAAGCTATGGCTACACCTTC	CASSRNQGGSYGYTF
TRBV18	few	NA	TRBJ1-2	TGTGCCAGCTCACCACAGGCAGGCGCTAACTATGGCTACACCTTC	CASSPQAGANYGYTF
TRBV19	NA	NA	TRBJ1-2	TGTGCCAGTAGTATGCAAGAGGCGAGCTACACCTTC	CASSMQEASYTF
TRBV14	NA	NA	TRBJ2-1	TGTGCCAGCAGCCGAGACAGGTCCCCCTACAATGAGCAGTTCTTC	CASSRDRSPYNEQFF
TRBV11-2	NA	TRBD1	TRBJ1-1	TGTGCCAGCAGCTTAGTAACAGGGGGCAAAACTGAAGCTTTCTTT	CASSLVTGGKTEAFF
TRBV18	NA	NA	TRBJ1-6	TGTGCCAGCTCACAGACTGCTGTTAGAGATAATTCACCCCTCCACTTT	CASSQTAVRDNSPLHF
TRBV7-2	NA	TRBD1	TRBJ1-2	TGTGCCAGCAGCTTGGACAGGGCCTCCTATGGCTACACCTTC	CASSLDRASYGYTF
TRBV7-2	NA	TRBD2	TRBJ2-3	TGTGCCAGCAGCTTGGGCCGGGGGGGAAGCACAGATACGCAGTATTTT	CASSLGRGGSTDTQYF
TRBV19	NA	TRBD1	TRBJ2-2	TGTGCCAGTAGTATCCTCGGACAGGGAGTCGGGGAGCTGTTTTTT	CASSILGQGVGELFF
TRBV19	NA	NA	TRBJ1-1	TGTGCCAGTACCGGACGCGGGGGGTCGGGTCCTTTCTTT	CASTGRGGSGPFF
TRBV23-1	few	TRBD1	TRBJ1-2	TGCGCCAGCAGTCAATATAAGGACAGGGGGTACTATGGCTACACCTTC	CASSQYKDRGYYGYTF
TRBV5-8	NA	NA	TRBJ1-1	TGTGCCAGCAGCTTGGTCGCGAGGAACACTGAAGCTTTCTTT	CASSLVARNTEAFF
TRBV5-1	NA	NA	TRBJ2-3	TGCGCCAGCAGCTTGTCTCGGGGTTCAGATACGCAGTATTTT	CASSLSRGSDTQYF
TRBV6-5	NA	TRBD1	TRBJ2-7	TGTGCCAGCAGCCGAGCCGGGACAGGGTCCTACGAGCAGTACTTC	CASSRAGTGSYEQYF
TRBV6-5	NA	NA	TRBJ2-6	TGTGCCAGCCGGGACACCCGCTCTGGGGCCAACGTCCTGACTTTC	CASRDTRSGANVLTF
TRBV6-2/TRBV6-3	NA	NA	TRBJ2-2	TGTGCCAGCAGTTCGGACCTATCGGGGATCCGGACCGGGGAGCTGTTTTTT	CASSSDLSGIRTGELFF
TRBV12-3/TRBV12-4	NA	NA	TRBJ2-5	TGTGCCAGCAGTTTGACTAGGGAGACCCAGTACTTC	CASSLTRETQYF
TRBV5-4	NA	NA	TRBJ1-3	TGTGCCAGCAGCTTGGTTGCGCCAGGGTCTGGAAACACCATATATTTT	CASSLVAPGSGNTIYF
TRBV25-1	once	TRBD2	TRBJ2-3	TGTGCCAGCAGCCTCTCCCGACTAGCGAGAAATACGCAGTATTTT	CASSLSRLARNTQYF
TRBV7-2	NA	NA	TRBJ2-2	TGTGCCAGCAGCAGTTTCGGGGGGCCCACCGGGGAGCTGTTTTTT	CASSSFGGPTGELFF
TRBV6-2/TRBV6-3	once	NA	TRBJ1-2	TGTGCCAGCAGTACAGGGTTATATGGCTACACCTTC	CASSTGLYGYTF
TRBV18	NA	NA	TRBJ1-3	TGTGCCAGCTCACCACCGGAGCTTGTTGGAAACACCATATATTTT	CASSPPELVGNTIYF
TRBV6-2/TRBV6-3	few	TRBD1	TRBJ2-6	TGTGCCAGCAGTTACTTCGGACAGGGGAGCTCTGGGGCCAACGTCCTGACTTTC	CASSYFGQGSSGANVLTF
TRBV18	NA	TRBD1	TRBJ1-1	TGTGCCAGCTCACCCCAGGGGGCTGGGACTGAAGCTTTCTTT	CASSPQGAGTEAFF
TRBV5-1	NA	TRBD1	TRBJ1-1	TGCGCCAGCAGCCCGGTTGCGGGACAGGGGAACACTGAAGCTTTCTTT	CASSPVAGQGNTEAFF
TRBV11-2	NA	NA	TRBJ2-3	TGTGCCAGCAGCTTCGGGAAAGGAGATACGCAGTATTTT	CASSFGKGDTQYF
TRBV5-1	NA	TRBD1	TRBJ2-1	TGCGCCAGCAGCAAGCCGGGACAGGGGGCTGGCGGTGAGCAGTTCTTC	CASSKPGQGAGGEQFF
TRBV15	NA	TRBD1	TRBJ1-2	TGTGCCACCAGTCCTCGACAGGGCCCGGCTGGCTACACCTTC	CATSPRQGPAGYTF
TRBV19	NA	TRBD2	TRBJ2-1	TGTGCCAGTAGTATGGGTCGAGCGGGGGCCTCCTACAATGAGCAGTTCTTC	CASSMGRAGASYNEQFF
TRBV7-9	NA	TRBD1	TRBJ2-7	TGTGCCAGCAGCTTACCTAGACAGGGGGGGAGAAACGAGCAGTACTTC	CASSLPRQGGRNEQYF
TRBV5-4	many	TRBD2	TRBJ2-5	TGTGCCAGCAGCTTCGGACTAGACCCAGATACCCAGTACTTC	CASSFGLDPDTQYF
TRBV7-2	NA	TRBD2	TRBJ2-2	TGTGCCAGCAGCTTAGTCGAAGCGGGACTCCAAGCGCCCGCCGGGGAGCTGTTTTTT	CASSLVEAGLQAPAGELFF
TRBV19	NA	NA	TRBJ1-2	TGTGCCACCAACGGGGTTTGGGGGCATGGCTACACCTTC	CATNGVWGHGYTF
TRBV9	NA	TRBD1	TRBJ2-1	TGTGCCAGCAGCGCCGGACAGGGCTACAATGAGCAGTTCTTC	CASSAGQGYNEQFF
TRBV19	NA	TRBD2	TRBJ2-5	TGTGCCAGTAGTATCGGACTAGCGGGGGGAGAGACCCAGTACTTC	CASSIGLAGGETQYF
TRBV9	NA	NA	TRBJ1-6	TGTGCCAGCAGCGTAGGTCCCTCCTCCTATAATTCACCCCTCCACTTT	CASSVGPSSYNSPLHF
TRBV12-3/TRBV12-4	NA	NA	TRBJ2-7	TGTGCCAGCGGAACCGGGACAATCGAGCAGTACTTC	CASGTGTIEQYF
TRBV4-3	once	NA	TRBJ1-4	TGCGCCAGCAGCCAAGAATATCCCACTAGGGAAAAACTGTTTTTT	CASSQEYPTREKLFF
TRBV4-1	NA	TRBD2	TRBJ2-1	TGCGCCAGCAGCCGTCTACCCGTAGCGGGGGGGCAATCCTACAATGAGCAGTTCTTC	CASSRLPVAGGQSYNEQFF
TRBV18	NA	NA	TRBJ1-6	TGTGCCAGCTCACCACATGGGGGCTTGGATTCACCCCTCCACTTT	CASSPHGGLDSPLHF
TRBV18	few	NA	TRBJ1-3	TGTGCCAGCTCACCATGGAATACAGACGCCTCTGGAAACACCATATATTTT	CASSPWNTDASGNTIYF
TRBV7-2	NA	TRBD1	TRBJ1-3	TGTGCCAGCTCCGCACAGGGGCGGGGTAACACCATATATTTT	CASSAQGRGNTIYF
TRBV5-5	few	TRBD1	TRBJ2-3	TGTGCCAGCAGCCGACAGGGGGCGCCGGGATTTAATACGCAGTATTTT	CASSRQGAPGFNTQYF
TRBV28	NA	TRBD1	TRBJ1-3	TGTGCCAGCAGTTTACGACAGGGGGCCCGTAGACACACCATATATTTT	CASSLRQGARRHTIYF
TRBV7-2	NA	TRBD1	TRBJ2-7	TGTGCCAGCAGCTTAGCGGGACAGGGGTACGAGCAGTACTTC	CASSLAGQGYEQYF